This T cell receptor beta chain was sequenced for a study of Graves' ophthalmopathy and Graves' hyperthyroidism. CDR3 regions of TCR beta were amplified from RNA transcripts. Second-round multiplex PCR came after first-round RT-PCR with HTBI primers. TCRdb reprocessed the multiplex PCR reads with MiXCR, giving one entry per CDR3 protein. The table records fewer than 250,000 distinct CDR3 sequences, around 28% of them present only once. The clonotype comes from a man aged 50-59 years with Graves' ophthalmopathy. The sample consisted of peripheral blood.

The DNA of the CDR3 is TGTGCCAGCAAGTTTGTAGATTCACCCCTCCACTTT. Amino acid sequence: CASKFVDSPLHF. V is TRBV12-3 or TRBV12-4 and J is TRBJ1-6; D remains unclear. CDR3 size: 12 residues. V gave up 7 bases and J gave up 8 bases, with 9 bases separating them.